Detailed here is one TCR beta chain. Assay used: immunoSEQ multiplex PCR; TCRdb lists only in-frame clones, some missing. The sample has just under 65,000 clones, about 90% seen once. Time point meaning: cycle 4 day 1 (C4D1), after five to seven weeks of nivolumab. Each of the patients experienced relapse following autologous stem cell transplantation, and their brentuximab vedotin exposure differed. This record belongs to a study of PD-1 blockade in classical Hodgkin lymphoma. The wider study: On a schedule of every 2 weeks, patients received nivolumab 3 mg/kg intravenously.

This CDR3 is 12 amino acids long. CDR1 KGHSH and CDR2 LQKENI come from the germline V gene. Trimming took 2 bases from V and 5 from J, leaving 7 bases between them. The TCR originated in a human donor with classical Hodgkin lymphoma. The chain combines TRBV18 with TRBJ2-7, with D possibly TRBD2 on 6 matching bases. Material: peripheral blood mononuclear cells (PBMCs), obtained before the fourth cycle of nivolumab. The CDR3 here is CASSPGGNEQYF. CDR3 DNA: TGTGCCAGCTCACCAGGGGGGAACGAGCAGTACTTC. Supplemented by reference TRBV18 and TRBJ2-7, the full variable domain reads NAGVMQNPRHLVRRRGQEARLRCSPMKGHSHVYWYRQLPEEGLKFMVYLQKENIIDESGMPKERFSAEFPKEGPSILRIQQVVRGDSAAYFCASSPGGNEQYFGPGTRLTVT.